The 10 T cell receptor beta chains presented below share a single source sample, sequenced in a study of T cells in tuberculosis. Time point specified: new active TB diagnosis, blood taken before or within 7 days of starting treatment. The method was immunoSEQ multiplex PCR; TCRdb's version includes in-frame clones alone and lacks a portion of them. The sample yields tens of thousands of clones, roughly 85% seen once. Sequenced material: PBMCs, taken at tuberculosis diagnosis. Receptors originate from an adult with tuberculosis.

The V and J genes are TRBV19 and TRBJ2-2, with 10 bases that match TRBD2. V lost 6 bases to trimming and J lost 5 bases; unmatched junction nucleotides: 6. CDR1 and CDR2 from the germline V gene are LNHDA and SQIVND (reference sequence). The CDR3 runs to 15 residues. Here the CDR3 DNA reads TGTGCCAGTAGGTTAGCGGGAGGTGGGACCGGGGAGCTGTTTTTT. Its protein is CASRLAGGGTGELFF.

The J gene is TRBJ1-2, the V gene TRBV30, with D possibly matching TRBD1 (6 bases). Trimming removed 0 bases from V and 6 bases from J, with 17 bases in between. CDR1 and CDR2 from the germline V gene are GTSNPN and SVGIG (reference sequence). The CDR3 extends over 15 amino acids. The CDR3 sequence: CAWSVRMDSPHGYTF. DNA for the CDR3: TGTGCCTGGAGTGTACGTATGGACAGCCCACATGGCTACACCTTC.

The CDR3 protein is CASSDSLRQFF. CDR3 in DNA: TGTGCCAGCAGTGACTCCCTCAGGCAGTTCTTC. This chain connects TRBV6-1 to TRBJ2-1; no clear D gene. CDR3 size: 11 residues. Germline assignment: CDR1 MNHNS and CDR2 SASEGT. V lost 3 bases and J lost 12, with 9 bases in between.

The rearrangement joins TRBV11-2 to TRBJ1-4, with D maybe TRBD1 (6 bases). CDR1 SGHAT and CDR2 FQNNGV come from the germline V gene. The CDR3 is 15 amino acids. The V gene lost 5 bases and the J gene lost 5 bases, with 15 bases spanning the gap. CDR3 coding DNA: TGTGCCAGCAGCCTATTTGACAGGAAAAATGAAAAACTGTTTTTT. It encodes CASSLFDRKNEKLFF. Combining the CDR3 with reference TRBV11-2 and TRBJ1-4 gives the whole variable domain EAGVAQSPRYKIIEKRQSVAFWCNPISGHATLYWYQQILGQGPKLLIQFQNNGVVDDSQLPKDRFSAERLKGVDSTLKIQPAKLEDSAVYLCASSLFDRKNEKLFFGSGTQLSVL.

The gene calls are TRBV7-9 and TRBJ2-7; the D gene is possibly TRBD1 (7 bases). There are 17 residues in the CDR3. V dropped 0 bases and J dropped 2 bases, with 17 bases sitting between them. Per germline, CDR1 SEHNR and CDR2 FQNEAQ (reference sequence). The CDR3: CASSLAAGGRKPYEQYF. In DNA form, the CDR3 reads TGTGCCAGCAGCTTAGCGGCAGGGGGGAGGAAACCCTACGAGCAGTACTTC. Supplemented by reference TRBV7-9 and TRBJ2-7, the full variable domain reads DTGVSQNPRHKITKRGQNVTFRCDPISEHNRLYWYRQTLGQGPEFLTYFQNEAQLEKSRLLSDRFSAERPKGSFSTLEIQRTEQGDSAMYLCASSLAAGGRKPYEQYFGPGTRLTVT.

This chain uses TRBV28 with TRBJ2-5, with 9 bases matching TRBD2. The CDR3 consists of 15 residues. V shed 2 bases, J shed 1 base, and the junction held 2 bases outside the gene matches. The germline CDR1 and CDR2 sequences are MDHEN and SYDVKM. CDR3 in DNA: TGTGCCAGCAGTTTAGGAGCGGGGGGCCAAGAGACCCAGTACTTC. Protein product: CASSLGAGGQETQYF.

The chain couples TRBV6-6 to TRBJ2-7; 7 bases line up with TRBD2. Germline CDR1 MNHNY, CDR2 SVGAGI (reference sequence). The CDR3 runs to 14 residues. With V trimmed by 8 bases and J by 0 bases, 7 bases remained unmatched. In nucleotides, the CDR3 is TGTGCCAGCTATTATGGGGGGGTCTCCTACGAGCAGTACTTC. Its translation is CASYYGGVSYEQYF.

The V call is TRBV7-9, the J call TRBJ2-1, with 7 bases lining up with TRBD2. V trimming: 5 bases; J trimming: 0 bases; junction bases outside the gene matches: 7. The germline V gene encodes CDR1 SEHNR and CDR2 FQNEAQ (reference sequence). The CDR3 runs to 16 residues. The CDR3 here is CASSPVSGPSYNEQFF. In nucleotides, the CDR3 is TGTGCCAGCAGCCCTGTTAGCGGGCCCTCCTACAATGAGCAGTTCTTC.

This clone has a single count. The chain couples TRBV4-3 to TRBJ1-2, with 7 positions matching TRBD1. Per germline, CDR1 LGHNA and CDR2 YSLEER. Trimming removed 3 bases from V and 5 bases from J; junction bases left unmatched: 18. The CDR3 spans 18 residues. The CDR3 reads CASSQTGSSSLYPYGYTF. The CDR3 coding sequence is TGCGCCAGCAGCCAGACAGGGTCAAGCTCCCTATACCCTTATGGCTACACCTTC.

This chain uses TRBV30 with TRBJ1-1; D remains ambiguous. Germline V gene data show CDR1 as GTSNPN and CDR2 as SVGIG (reference sequence). V was cut by 2 bases and J by 0 bases, with 7 bases left in between. The CDR3 runs to 13 residues. CDR3 DNA sequence: TGTGCCTGGAGTAATGTAATGAACACTGAAGCTTTCTTT. It encodes CAWSNVMNTEAFF.